This T cell receptor beta chain was identified in a study of neurological immune-mediated disorders. TCRdb processed the 5' RACE reads anew with MiXCR; each CDR3 protein has one entry. The sample records some 56,000 distinct CDR3 sequences, roughly 3.8% being singletons. This clonotype was counted ten times or more. This CDR3 has 15 amino acids. Trimming took off 4 bases at V and 1 base at J, with 13 bases between the two ends. The germline gives CDR1 MGHRA, CDR2 YSYEKL. The sequenced sample consisted of PBMCs. The TCR sequence derives from a man aged 60 to 75 with multiple sclerosis. V and J are TRBV4-1 and TRBJ1-1; D gene uncertain. The CDR3 region has the DNA TGCGCCAGCAGCCGACGGAGCCCTAAGAACACTGAAGCTTTCTTT. As protein: CASSRRSPKNTEAFF.